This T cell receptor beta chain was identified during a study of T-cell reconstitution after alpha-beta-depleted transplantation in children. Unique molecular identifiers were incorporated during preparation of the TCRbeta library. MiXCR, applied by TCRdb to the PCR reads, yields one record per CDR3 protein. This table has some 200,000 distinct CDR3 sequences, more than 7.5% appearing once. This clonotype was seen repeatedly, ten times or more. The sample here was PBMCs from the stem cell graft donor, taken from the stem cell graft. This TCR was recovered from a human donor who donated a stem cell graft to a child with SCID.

The CDR3 nucleotides are TGTGCCAGCAGCCGAGGGCCAGGGGCAAGCAATCAGCCCCAGCATTTT. This gives the protein CASSRGPGASNQPQHF. The V and J genes are TRBV5-6 and TRBJ1-5; possibly TRBD1 for D (6 bases). Germline-derived CDR1 and CDR2 are SGHDT and YYEEEE. CDR3 length: 16 residues. Trimming stripped 4 bases from V and 1 base from J, with 15 bases between.